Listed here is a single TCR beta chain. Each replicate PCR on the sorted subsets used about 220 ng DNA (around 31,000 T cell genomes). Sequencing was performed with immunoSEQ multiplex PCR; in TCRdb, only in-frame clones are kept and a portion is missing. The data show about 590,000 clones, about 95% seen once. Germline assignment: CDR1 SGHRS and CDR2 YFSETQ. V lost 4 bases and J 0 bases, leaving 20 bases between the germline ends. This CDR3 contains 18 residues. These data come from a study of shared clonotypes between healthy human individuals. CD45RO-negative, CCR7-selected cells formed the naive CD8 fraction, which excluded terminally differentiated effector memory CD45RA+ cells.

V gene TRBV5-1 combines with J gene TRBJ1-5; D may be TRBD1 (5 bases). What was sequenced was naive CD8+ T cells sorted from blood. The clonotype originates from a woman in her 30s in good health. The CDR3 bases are TGCGCCAGCAGCCTGGTAGGGCAGGGCGGCCATAGCAATCAGCCCCAGCATTTT. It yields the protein CASSLVGQGGHSNQPQHF.